A selection of T cell receptor beta chains follows, all from one sample in a study of blood T cells in healthy people across ages. TCRdb re-analysed the 5' RACE reads in MiXCR, keeping a single row per CDR3 protein. The sample holds hundreds of thousands of distinct CDR3 sequences, less than 30% seen once. Sequencing input: blood. The source is a woman aged 70 to 79 in good health. The CDR3 runs from the conserved cysteine through the conserved F or W. The D gene is left open where the match is weak. Expanded clones get a size class; other rows say once, few or many, or leave the size out.

TRBV7-2	-	few	TRBJ1-6	CASSQGYWSPLHF	TGTGCCAGCAGTCAAGGGTACTGGTCACCCCTCCACTTT
TRBV20-1	TRBD1	few	TRBJ2-5	CSATTGTGTETQYF	TGCAGTGCTACCACCGGGACAGGCACCGAGACCCAGTACTTC
TRBV6-2/TRBV6-3	-	-	TRBJ2-1	CASSSVGPSSYNEQFF	TGTGCCAGCAGTTCTGTGGGACCCAGCTCCTACAATGAGCAGTTCTTC
TRBV5-6	-	-	TRBJ2-7	CASQQGRTREQYF	TGTGCCAGCCAGCAGGGACGAACGAGAGAGCAGTACTTC
TRBV7-3	-	-	TRBJ2-1	CASSLGVGGGYNEQFF	TGTGCCAGCAGCTTAGGCGTAGGGGGAGGCTACAATGAGCAGTTCTTC
TRBV9	-	few	TRBJ1-1	CASSQGDTEAFF	TGTGCCAGCAGCCAAGGGGACACTGAAGCTTTCTTT
TRBV5-1	TRBD1	many	TRBJ2-5	CASSPGQGRETQYF	TGCGCCAGCAGCCCCGGACAGGGCCGGGAGACCCAGTACTTC
TRBV28	TRBD1	-	TRBJ2-5	CASSGQGKGQETQYF	TGTGCCAGCAGTGGACAGGGGAAAGGCCAAGAGACCCAGTACTTC
TRBV2	-	-	TRBJ2-3	CASSDDRDFTDTQYF	TGTGCCAGCAGTGACGACAGGGACTTTACAGATACGCAGTATTTT
TRBV14	-	-	TRBJ2-1	CASSQDETDSYNEQFF	TGTGCCAGCAGCCAAGATGAAACGGACTCCTACAATGAGCAGTTCTTC
TRBV20-1	TRBD1	few	TRBJ1-5	CSARVGGQSNQPQHF	TGCAGTGCTAGAGTAGGGGGCCAGAGCAATCAGCCCCAGCATTTT
TRBV7-9	-	-	TRBJ2-6	CASRLTQTSGANVLTF	TGTGCCAGCAGGTTAACACAAACCTCTGGGGCCAACGTCCTGACTTTC
TRBV2	-	few	TRBJ2-7	CASRLPVPYEQYF	TGTGCCAGCCGCCTCCCAGTGCCCTACGAGCAGTACTTC
TRBV29-1	-	-	TRBJ2-1	CSVVLFLGGGRDYNEQFF	TGCAGCGTTGTCTTGTTCCTAGGGGGAGGGCGTGACTACAATGAGCAGTTCTTC
TRBV18	-	few	TRBJ1-3	CASSQGSSGNTIYF	TGTGCCAGCTCACAGGGCAGCTCTGGAAACACCATATATTTT
TRBV20-1	-	-	TRBJ2-4	CSHREGKNIQYF	TGCAGTCACAGGGAGGGCAAAAACATTCAGTACTTC
TRBV19	TRBD1	many	TRBJ1-4	CASSEPGQVGSTNEKLFF	TGTGCCAGTAGTGAACCGGGACAGGTCGGATCAACTAATGAAAAACTGTTTTTT
TRBV3-1	-	few	TRBJ2-1	CASSQDRWVREQFF	TGTGCCAGCAGCCAAGATCGTTGGGTTAGAGAGCAGTTCTTC
TRBV29-1	-	few	TRBJ2-3	CSVEVTRTDTQYF	TGCAGCGTTGAAGTTACACGCACAGATACGCAGTATTTT
TRBV20-1	-	-	TRBJ1-1	CRPHAKAEAFF	TGCAGACCCCACGCTAAGGCGGAAGCTTTCTTT
TRBV5-1	-	-	TRBJ2-5	CASSTNLQETQYF	TGCGCCAGCAGCACCAATTTACAAGAGACCCAGTACTTC
TRBV20-1	-	once	TRBJ2-7	CSASWDLYSYEQYF	TGCAGTGCTAGTTGGGACTTATACTCCTACGAGCAGTACTTC
TRBV5-6	-	few	TRBJ1-3	CASSKDTGNTIYF	TGTGCCAGCAGCAAGGACACTGGAAACACCATATATTTT
TRBV29-1	-	-	TRBJ2-5	CSVVDSYQQETQYF	TGCAGCGTAGTGGACAGCTACCAACAAGAGACCCAGTACTTC
TRBV7-2	-	-	TRBJ1-6	CASSLEGSLSPLHF	TGTGCCAGCAGCTTAGAGGGGAGTCTTTCACCCCTCCACTTT
TRBV4-3	-	-	TRBJ2-6	CASSQAHSLSGANVLTF	TGCGCCAGCAGCCAAGCCCACAGCCTCTCTGGGGCCAACGTCCTGACTTTC